A single sample is the source of the 30 T cell receptor beta chains below, sequenced in a study of blood T cell repertoires in COVID-19. Libraries were prepared by immunoSEQ multiplex PCR; TCRdb keeps only in-frame clonotypes and omits some of them. Found here are tens of thousands of clones, around 65% of them singletons; the top ten hold around half. What was sequenced was PBMCs or T cells enriched from blood (not recorded which). These receptors were obtained from a woman aged 55-75 years who had been exposed to COVID-19.

The J gene is TRBJ2-3, the V gene TRBV28; TRBD1 agrees at 9 bases. Germline assignment: CDR1 MDHEN and CDR2 SYDVKM. The CDR3 is 15 residues long. The V gene end was trimmed by 3 bases and the J gene end by 2 bases; junction bases not matched to a gene: 3. The CDR3 sequence is CASSFGTGPTDTQYF. In DNA form, the CDR3 reads TGTGCCAGCAGTTTTGGGACAGGGCCCACAGATACGCAGTATTTT.

The chain is built from TRBV28 and TRBJ1-3, with 7 bases matching TRBD1. The J segment lost 3 bases and the V segment lost 2 bases, leaving 7 bases of the junction unmatched. Germline values: CDR1 MDHEN, CDR2 SYDVKM. The CDR3 runs 16 residues. The CDR3 loop reads CASSLVHTGVGNTIYF. The CDR3 coding sequence is TGTGCCAGCAGTTTAGTTCACACAGGGGTTGGAAACACCATATATTTT.

The CDR3 DNA sequence: TGTGCCCTTGGTGGTGAGAATGAAAAACTGTTTTTT. It specifies CALGGENEKLFF. The rearrangement uses TRBV5-4 and TRBJ1-4; no clear D gene. CDR1 SGHNT and CDR2 YYREEE come from the germline V gene (reference sequence). V was pared by 10 bases and J by 5 bases, with 12 bases between. CDR3 length: 12 residues. Variable domain in full (rest from reference TRBV5-4 and TRBJ1-4): ETGVTQSPTHLIKTRGQQVTLRCSSQSGHNTVSWYQQALGQGPQFIFQYYREEENGRGNFPPRFSGLQFPNYSSELNVNALELDDSALYLCALGGENEKLFFGSGTQLSVL.

The genes are TRBV12-3 or TRBV12-4 and TRBJ1-2, with TRBD1 matching 8 bases. This CDR3 contains 13 residues. Unmatched junction bases numbered 8, after V lost 7 bases and J lost 7 bases. The CDR3 sequence is CASTVTGEGGYTF. In DNA, the CDR3 is TGTGCCAGCACCGTGACAGGGGAAGGTGGCTACACCTTC.

The chain recombines TRBV2 with TRBJ1-6, with D hard to call. The CDR3 has 12 residues. The germline gives CDR1 SNHLY, CDR2 FYNNEI. The V end lost 5 bases, the J end lost 6 bases, and 5 bases lay between the germline ends. CDR3 protein: CASSYSNSPLHF. In DNA form, the CDR3 reads TGTGCCAGCAGTTACAGTAATTCACCCCTCCACTTT.

The chain is built from TRBV19 and TRBJ2-1; D is possibly TRBD1 (5 bases). The V end was cut by 5 bases, the J end by 2 bases, with 13 bases between. The CDR3 runs to 15 residues. Germline V gene sequence: CDR1 LNHDA, CDR2 SQIVND (reference sequence). This CDR3 reads CASSQGAHPYNEQFF. CDR3 DNA: TGTGCCAGTAGTCAAGGGGCGCATCCCTACAATGAGCAGTTCTTC.

V is TRBV4-2 and J is TRBJ2-7, with 9 bases lining up with TRBD2. Looked up from germline, CDR1 is LGHNA and CDR2 is YNFKEQ. After removal of 0 bases from V and 3 bases from J, the junction contained 3 bases not matched to a gene. The CDR3 covers 15 residues. CDR3 sequence: CASSQEGSGSYEQYF. DNA of the CDR3: TGTGCCAGCAGCCAAGAAGGTAGCGGGAGCTACGAGCAGTACTTC.

This chain links TRBV2 with TRBJ2-7; D may be TRBD1 (6 bases). V lost 5 bases, J lost 6 bases, and 14 bases lay in between. The CDR3 totals 13 residues. Germline-derived CDR1 and CDR2 are SNHLY and FYNNEI. The CDR3 DNA is TGTGCCAGCAGTCGTACAGGGTCAAGCGAGCAGTACTTC. This gives the protein CASSRTGSSEQYF.

The chain combines TRBV20-1 with TRBJ2-5, with D unclear. This CDR3 comprises 10 residues. In germline, CDR1 is DFQATT, CDR2 SNEGSKA (reference sequence). The V and J ends lost 6 bases and 5 bases respectively, with 7 bases between them. The CDR3 coding sequence is TGCAGTGCCGTCCTCGAGACCCAGTACTTC. It is translated as CSAVLETQYF.

V and J are TRBV12-3 or TRBV12-4 and TRBJ1-1; unclear D gene. Trimming removed 2 bases from V and 1 base from J, with 5 bases in between. This CDR3 contains 13 residues. The CDR3 reads CASSLQRNTEAFF. CDR3 DNA: TGTGCCAGCAGTTTACAGCGGAACACTGAAGCTTTCTTT.

The sample holds a few counts of this clone. This rearrangement joins TRBV2 to TRBJ1-1; 7 bases line up with TRBD1. The CDR3 has 14 residues. V lost 6 bases to trimming and J lost 7 bases; unmatched junction nucleotides: 11. The V gene's germline CDR1 is SNHLY and CDR2 FYNNEI. CDR3 region: CASRLTGRSDEAFF. As DNA, the CDR3 is TGTGCCAGCAGATTGACAGGGCGGTCTGATGAAGCTTTCTTT.

V is TRBV24-1 and J is TRBJ1-2; 10 positions agree with TRBD1. Germline V CDR1 and CDR2: KGHDR, SFDVKD. V shed 4 bases and J 7 bases; nucleotides not matched to a gene: 2. This CDR3 contains 13 residues. The CDR3 sequence is CATSDRDRGGYTF. The CDR3 coding sequence is TGTGCCACCAGTGACCGGGACAGGGGTGGCTACACCTTC.

This clone has a handful of counts. The rearrangement uses TRBV28 and TRBJ2-3; no reliable D call. V gave up 5 bases and J gave up 11 bases, with 17 bases separating them. In germline, CDR1 is MDHEN, CDR2 SYDVKM. This CDR3 is 13 amino acids long. CDR3 residues: CASSRPPLSMQYF. Here the CDR3 DNA reads TGTGCCAGCAGTCGCCCCCCCTTGAGTATGCAGTATTTT.

In its sample, this clone was seen many times. The rearrangement links TRBV3-1 (or the pseudogene TRBV3-2) to TRBJ1-3; D unresolved. The CDR3 loop spans 12 amino acids. V was trimmed by 6 bases and J by 5 bases, leaving 8 bases between them. The germline CDR1 and CDR2 sequences are LGHDT and YNNKEL (reference sequence). For the CDR3, the DNA is TGTGCCAGCAGTTCAAGCCGAAACACCATATATTTT. It codes for CASSSSRNTIYF.

The chain links TRBV19 to TRBJ1-2, with TRBD1 as a possible D gene (6 bases). The V end lost 5 bases, the J end lost 1 base, and 11 bases lay between the germline ends. The CDR3 runs to 14 residues. Germline V lookup: CDR1 LNHDA, CDR2 SQIVND (reference sequence). DNA for the CDR3: TGTGCCAGTAGTTCAGCAGGGGTTAACTATGGCTACACCTTC. Translating it yields CASSSAGVNYGYTF.

The chain is built from TRBV5-1 and TRBJ2-1, with 7 bases matching TRBD2. Trimming cost V 6 bases and J 0 bases; bases outside gene matches: 15. CDR3 length equals 18 residues. The germline CDR1 and CDR2 sequences are SGHRS and YFSETQ. The CDR3 sequence: CASTPLAVFSSSYNEQFF. The CDR3 bases are TGCGCCAGCACCCCCCTAGCGGTTTTTTCGAGCTCCTACAATGAGCAGTTCTTC.

This rearrangement joins TRBV18 to TRBJ1-1; no clear D gene. The CDR3 length is 15 residues. Germline lookup yields CDR1 KGHSH and CDR2 LQKENI. The ends were cut back, 6 bases at V and 4 bases at J, with 18 bases in the middle. CDR3: CASSYRTSEGTEAFF. In DNA form, the CDR3 reads TGTGCCAGCTCGTACCGGACTTCTGAGGGCACTGAAGCTTTCTTT.

This chain links TRBV5-4 with TRBJ1-5, with 8 bases that match TRBD1. The CDR3 length is 15 residues. Germline lookup yields CDR1 SGHNT and CDR2 YYREEE (reference sequence). The J segment lost 4 bases and the V segment lost 1 base, leaving 4 bases of the junction unmatched. The CDR3 loop is CASSLSGTGNQPQHF. The CDR3 DNA follows: TGTGCCAGCAGCTTGAGCGGGACAGGAAATCAGCCCCAGCATTTT.

This clone was picked up a small number of times. The J gene is TRBJ1-5, the V gene TRBV6-4; D not resolved. This CDR3 comprises 13 residues. Trimming took 3 bases from V and 6 from J, leaving 9 bases between them. Germline CDR1 reads MRHNA; CDR2 reads SNTAGT. The CDR3 sequence: CASSEGEGQPQHF. The CDR3 coding sequence is TGTGCCAGCAGTGAAGGTGAGGGTCAGCCCCAGCATTTT.

V usage is TRBV27 and J usage is TRBJ2-7; the match to TRBD1 covers 10 bases. CDR3 length: 15 amino acids. The germline CDR1 and CDR2 sequences are MNHEY and SMNVEV (reference sequence). Trimming at V came to 1 base and at J to 2 bases, leaving 2 bases not matched to a gene. The CDR3 spells CASSLWGTGAYEQYF. CDR3 DNA: TGTGCCAGCAGTTTATGGGGGACAGGGGCCTACGAGCAGTACTTC.

The sample holds one count of this clone. This chain joins TRBV28 and TRBJ2-5, with 7 bases aligning to TRBD2. Germline CDR1 reads MDHEN; CDR2 reads SYDVKM. The CDR3 covers 14 residues. V lost 6 bases to trimming and J lost 6 bases; unmatched junction nucleotides: 10. This chain's CDR3 is CASRETGGGKTQYF. In nucleotides, the CDR3 is TGTGCCAGCAGGGAAACGGGGGGAGGGAAGACCCAGTACTTC. Full variable domain (remainder filled in from reference TRBV28 and TRBJ2-5): DVKVTQSSRYLVKRTGEKVFLECVQDMDHENMFWYRQDPGLGLRLIYFSYDVKMKEKGDIPEGYSVSREKKERFSLILESASTNQTSMYLCASRETGGGKTQYFGPGTRLLVL.

This clone was counted a few times. The V gene is TRBV2, the J gene TRBJ1-2, with 7 bases matching TRBD1. CDR3 length: 12 amino acids. V lost 8 bases to trimming and J lost 5 bases; unmatched junction nucleotides: 5. Germline values: CDR1 SNHLY, CDR2 FYNNEI. The CDR3 sequence is CASGRGDYGYTF. The CDR3 DNA is TGTGCCAGCGGCAGGGGGGATTATGGCTACACCTTC. The full variable domain, rest sourced from reference TRBV2 and TRBJ1-2, is EPEVTQTPSHQVTQMGQEVILRCVPISNHLYFYWYRQILGQKVEFLVSFYNNEISEKSEIFDDQFSVERPDGSNFTLKIRSTKLEDSAMYFCASGRGDYGYTFGSGTRLTVV.

The chain is built from TRBV6-5 and TRBJ2-7, with D possibly being TRBD2 (5 bases). The germline V gene encodes CDR1 MNHEY and CDR2 SVGAGI. The V and J ends lost 6 bases and 5 bases respectively, with 11 bases between them. This CDR3 comprises 12 residues. For the CDR3, the DNA is TGTGCCAGCAGCGGGGTCGGGGACGAGCAGTACTTC. Translated: CASSGVGDEQYF.

J is TRBJ2-1 and V is TRBV6-1; 7 bases map to TRBD1. CDR3 length equals 15 residues. Germline V lookup: CDR1 MNHNS, CDR2 SASEGT. V lost 1 base, J lost 2 bases, and 2 bases stayed unmatched. The CDR3 loop reads CASSEGTGPYNEQFF. CDR3 sequence (DNA): TGTGCCAGCAGTGAAGGGACAGGTCCCTACAATGAGCAGTTCTTC.

The chain is built from TRBV7-2 and TRBJ1-1; 9 bases fit TRBD1. The CDR3 has 14 residues. Germline V lookup: CDR1 SGHTA, CDR2 FQGNSA. The ends lost 5 bases at V and 1 base at J; junction bases unmatched: 2. In nucleotides, the CDR3 is TGTGCCAGCAGCAAGGACAGGGGGAACACTGAAGCTTTCTTT. This sequence encodes CASSKDRGNTEAFF.

This clone was seen at least ten times. The rearrangement links TRBV12-3 or TRBV12-4 to TRBJ1-3; D gene uncertain. This CDR3 has 13 residues. The germline V and J ends were trimmed by 3 bases and 1 base, with 4 bases remaining between them. Written as DNA, the CDR3 is TGTGCCAGCAGTTTCCGGTCTGGAAACACCATATATTTT. This encodes CASSFRSGNTIYF.

This sequence joins TRBV19 and TRBJ2-1; D is perhaps TRBD2 (7 bases). In germline, CDR1 is LNHDA, CDR2 SQIVND (reference sequence). The CDR3 has 16 amino acids. Trimming removed 1 base from V and 9 bases from J, with 19 bases in between. In nucleotides, the CDR3 is TGTGCCAGTAGTATAGGAGGGGGAGGGCGGATGAGTGAGCAGTTCTTC. Protein sequence: CASSIGGGGRMSEQFF. The full variable domain, its missing parts supplied by reference TRBV19 and TRBJ2-1, is DGGITQSPKYLFRKEGQNVTLSCEQNLNHDAMYWYRQDPGQGLRLIYYSQIVNDFQKGDIAEGYSVSREKKESFPLTVTSAQKNPTAFYLCASSIGGGGRMSEQFFGPGTRLTVL.

The chain is built from TRBV4-1 and TRBJ1-2; TRBD1 matches 7 bases. CDR3 length: 15 amino acids. V lost 0 bases and J lost 5; bases outside the gene matches: 6. CDR1 is MGHRA, CDR2 YSYEKL, per germline. The CDR3 nucleotides read TGCGCCAGCAGCCAAGATCACGACAGGGCTTATGGCTACACCTTC. Its translation is CASSQDHDRAYGYTF.

The J gene is TRBJ2-7, the V gene TRBV9; 7 bases are a match to TRBD2. CDR1 and CDR2 (germline): SGDLS, YYNGEE. V shed 3 bases and J 2 bases; nucleotides not matched to a gene: 5. The CDR3 loop spans 14 amino acids. CDR3 in DNA: TGTGCCAGCAGCGCTAGCGGACGACCCTACGAGCAGTACTTC. Translated: CASSASGRPYEQYF.

This rearrangement joins TRBV4-3 to TRBJ2-2; TRBD1 agrees at 8 bases. This CDR3 has 15 amino acids. J gave up 5 bases and V 0 bases, and 2 bases lay outside the gene matches. Germline assignment: CDR1 LGHNA and CDR2 YSLEER. CDR3 region: CASSQETGGTGELFF. The CDR3 coding sequence is TGCGCCAGCAGCCAAGAAACAGGGGGAACCGGGGAGCTGTTTTTT.